A selection of T cell receptor beta chains follows, all from one sample in a study of identical twins. TCRdb used MiXCR to reprocess the 5' RACE reads, holding one entry per CDR3 protein. This sample has nearly 650,000 distinct CDR3 sequences, with roughly 7.1% found just once. Separately, the same data were catalogued under a study of yellow fever vaccine responses in identical twins.

Material: PBMCs. The receptors originated from a woman in her late teens or twenties in good health. CDR3s include the opening cysteine and the closing phenylalanine or tryptophan. D genes are given only for firm matches. For some rows the clone size is stated as once, few or many, or as a class when expanded; others skip it.

d_gene,v_gene,abundance,j_gene,CDR3nt,CDR3aa
-,TRBV25-1,-,TRBJ2-5,TGTGCCAGCAGTGAATGGGCTCAAGAGACCCAGTACTTC,CASSEWAQETQYF
TRBD2,TRBV7-6,few,TRBJ2-1,TGTGCCAGCAGCTTATTCAGCGGGGGAAACAATGAGCAGTTCTTC,CASSLFSGGNNEQFF
-,TRBV28,-,TRBJ1-2,TGTGCCAGCAGTTTATCCGGCAGTGACTATGGCTACACCTTC,CASSLSGSDYGYTF
-,TRBV29-1,many,TRBJ1-6,TGCAGCGTCCGATCCCCGACTTGCAATAATTCACCCCTCCACTTT,CSVRSPTCNNSPLHF
-,TRBV5-6,-,TRBJ1-4,TGTGCCAGCAGCAAACAGGGTACAACTAATGAAAAACTGTTTTTT,CASSKQGTTNEKLFF
TRBD1,TRBV6-1,many,TRBJ1-4,TGTGCCAGCAGTGGGACAGGGTTCTTTGAAAAACTGTTTTTT,CASSGTGFFEKLFF
TRBD1,TRBV5-1,many,TRBJ2-1,TGCGCCAGCAGCTTGGACAGGGGGTCCAACAATGAGCAGTTCTTC,CASSLDRGSNNEQFF
-,TRBV3-1,many,TRBJ1-2,TGTGCCAGCAGTCATACAGGGTGGGATGGCTACACCTTC,CASSHTGWDGYTF
-,TRBV5-1,many,TRBJ2-7,TGCGCCAGCACTGATGACTCCTACGAGCAGTACTTC,CASTDDSYEQYF
TRBD1,TRBV12-3/TRBV12-4,few,TRBJ1-1,TGTGCCAGCAGCCAGAGAGGGGGCGGGTGGGACACTGAAGCTTTCTTT,CASSQRGGGWDTEAFF
TRBD1,TRBV4-1,-,TRBJ2-1,TGCGCCAGCAGTCAACGACAGGGCAATGAGCAGTTCTTC,CASSQRQGNEQFF
-,TRBV28,-,TRBJ2-7,TGTGCCAGCAGGGAAGGTGGAGGGCTCTACGAGCAGTACTTC,CASREGGGLYEQYF
TRBD2,TRBV25-1,-,TRBJ2-2,TGTGCCAGCAGTGAACTCCGGACTAGCGGGGAGCTGTTTTTT,CASSELRTSGELFF
-,TRBV6-5,many,TRBJ2-7,TGTGCCAGCAGTTCGGGACACAACTACGAGCAGTACTTC,CASSSGHNYEQYF
TRBD2,TRBV7-9,few,TRBJ2-7,TGTGCCAGCAGCTCAACTAGCGCAGACGAGCAGTACTTC,CASSSTSADEQYF
-,TRBV7-9,many,TRBJ2-3,TGTGCCAGCAGTCAAGACGAGGCAGATACGCAGTATTTT,CASSQDEADTQYF
-,TRBV6-5,many,TRBJ2-1,TGTGCCAGCAGTTACTCGGAAGTAGCCTATGAGCAGTTCTTC,CASSYSEVAYEQFF
-,TRBV2,-,TRBJ2-2,TGTGCCAGCACTCCCTTCACCGGGGAGCTGTTTTTT,CASTPFTGELFF
-,TRBV29-1,-,TRBJ1-1,TGCAGCGTTGGGGCGGCTACGAACGGAGCTTTCTTT,CSVGAATNGAFF
TRBD2,TRBV12-3/TRBV12-4,many,TRBJ2-7,TGTGCCAGCAGTTTATGGACTAGCGGGGCGAGCTCCTACGAGCAGTACTTC,CASSLWTSGASSYEQYF
TRBD1,TRBV10-3,few,TRBJ2-1,TGTGCCATCAGGGACAGGGGCTACAATGAGCAGTTCTTC,CAIRDRGYNEQFF
-,TRBV28,many,TRBJ2-3,TGTGCCAGCACCCGAGCCTCGAGCACAGATACGCAGTATTTT,CASTRASSTDTQYF
-,TRBV18,few,TRBJ2-1,TGTGCCAGCTCACCACCGGGACCAACCAATGAGCAGTTCTTC,CASSPPGPTNEQFF
TRBD2,TRBV20-1,-,TRBJ2-1,TGCAGTGCTAGACCAGAACCAGGAGGACTAGCGGGTAATGAGCAGTTCTTC,CSARPEPGGLAGNEQFF
-,TRBV14,few,TRBJ2-5,TGTGCCAGCAGCCAAGAGCGATTGGGCATTGAGACCCAGTACTTC,CASSQERLGIETQYF
TRBD2,TRBV20-1,-,TRBJ2-3,TGCAGTGCTAGAGTCGGGACTAGCGGGAAAGATACGCAGTATTTT,CSARVGTSGKDTQYF
TRBD2,TRBV7-9,many,TRBJ2-1,TGTGCCAGCAGCTATCTAGCGGGTGACTACAATGAGCAGTTCTTC,CASSYLAGDYNEQFF
TRBD2,TRBV25-1,-,TRBJ2-7,TGTGCCAGCCACGGGACTAGCGACTACGAGCAGTACTTC,CASHGTSDYEQYF
-,TRBV29-1,many,TRBJ2-7,TGCAGCGTCCCTAGGGGGGGCCGTAAACCCACCGAGCAGTACTTC,CSVPRGGRKPTEQYF
-,TRBV12-3/TRBV12-4,many,TRBJ2-2,TGTGCCAGCAGTTTAGATCATTGGACTCCAACGAACACCGGGGAGCTGTTTTTT,CASSLDHWTPTNTGELFF
-,TRBV28,-,TRBJ2-1,TGTGCCACAGAGCAGGACAATGAGCAGTTCTTC,CATEQDNEQFF
-,TRBV19,-,TRBJ2-1,TGTGCCAGCACCTCCCACGACAATGAGCAGTTCTTC,CASTSHDNEQFF
-,TRBV15,many,TRBJ2-7,TGTGCCACCAGCAGAGATAAGGCCCACGAGCAGTACTTC,CATSRDKAHEQYF
-,TRBV7-2,few,TRBJ1-5,TGTGCCAGCAGCTGGTATAGCAATCAGCCCCAGCATTTT,CASSWYSNQPQHF
-,TRBV7-3,few,TRBJ2-5,TGTGCCAGCAGTGAAGGTGGGGAAGAGACCCAGTACTTC,CASSEGGEETQYF
TRBD1,TRBV11-1,few,TRBJ1-1,TGTGCCAGCAGCCAGGGGGTTAACTCTGAAGCTTTCTTT,CASSQGVNSEAFF
TRBD2,TRBV2,few,TRBJ2-7,TGTGCCAGCAGGGGACTAGCGGAGAACTACGAGCAGTACTTC,CASRGLAENYEQYF
-,TRBV6-1,-,TRBJ1-1,TGTGCCAGCATCTTACTCCCACCGAACACTGAAGCTTTCTTT,CASILLPPNTEAFF
TRBD2,TRBV2,-,TRBJ2-5,TGTGCCAGCAGTGGAATAGCGGGACTCCAAGAGACCCAGTACTTC,CASSGIAGLQETQYF
-,TRBV7-9,few,TRBJ2-7,TGTGCCAGCAGCGCGGGACGGGAGTACGAGCAGTACTTC,CASSAGREYEQYF
-,TRBV20-1,-,TRBJ1-1,TGCAGTGCTAGTCGAACAGACGCTGGGGGGGCTTTCTTT,CSASRTDAGGAFF
-,TRBV6-4,few,TRBJ2-6,TGTGCCAGAGCGACCCCCTCTGGGGCCAACGTCCTGACTTTC,CARATPSGANVLTF
-,TRBV10-3,many,TRBJ2-7,TGTGCCGCGGGCCAGGACTACGAGCAGTACTTC,CAAGQDYEQYF
-,TRBV24-1,-,TRBJ1-2,TGTGCCACCAGTGACTCAAGACAGTACTATGGCTACACCTTC,CATSDSRQYYGYTF
-,TRBV10-3,many,TRBJ1-4,TGTGCCATCAGTGTCTCCCTCGTTGAGCGGGCAACTAATGAAAAACTGTTTTTT,CAISVSLVERATNEKLFF
TRBD2,TRBV5-4,-,TRBJ2-3,TGTGCCAGCAGCCTAGCTAGCGGGGCCGTGGATACGCAGTATTTT,CASSLASGAVDTQYF
TRBD2,TRBV5-6,-,TRBJ2-7,TGTGCCAGCAGCTTCGTTAGGACACAGACTAGCGTCTACGAGCAGTACTTC,CASSFVRTQTSVYEQYF
TRBD1,TRBV12-3/TRBV12-4,-,TRBJ2-1,TGTGCCAGCAGTTCCGGATCGGGACAGAAACACAATGAGCAGTTCTTC,CASSSGSGQKHNEQFF
-,TRBV5-1,many,TRBJ2-1,TGCGCCAGCAGCGCGGGGACAGTCAGCAATGAGCAGTTCTTC,CASSAGTVSNEQFF
TRBD1,TRBV7-8,few,TRBJ2-1,TGTGCCAGCAGCTTAATGGGACAGGGGTTCAATGAGCAGTTCTTC,CASSLMGQGFNEQFF